What follows are 22 T cell receptor beta chains derived from one specimen sequenced in a study of PD-1 blockade in classical Hodgkin lymphoma. Each of the patients experienced relapse following autologous stem cell transplantation, and their brentuximab vedotin exposure differed. The assay was immunoSEQ multiplex PCR, and TCRdb's table has in-frame clones only and misses some. The data hold some 32,000 clones, with roughly 82% observed a single time. The specimen comprised peripheral blood mononuclear cells (PBMCs), sampled at baseline. The receptors shown here come from a human donor with classical Hodgkin lymphoma.

The chain combines TRBV5-4 with TRBJ2-5; TRBD2 matches at 7 bases. Germline values: CDR1 SGHNT, CDR2 YYREEE (reference sequence). V dropped 3 bases and J dropped 1; count of bases not matched to a gene: 6. CDR3 length: 15 residues. The CDR3 sequence: CASSSTRGTQETQYF. In DNA, the CDR3 is TGTGCCAGCAGCTCAACGCGGGGGACCCAAGAGACCCAGTACTTC.

The CDR3 DNA reads as TGTGCCAGCAGCGCAGGGCCGGGACAGGGGAATGAAAAACTGTTTTTT. This gives the protein CASSAGPGQGNEKLFF. The chain uses TRBV9 and TRBJ1-4, with 10 bases that match TRBD1. CDR1 SGDLS and CDR2 YYNGEE come from the germline V gene. This CDR3 has 16 residues. The ends lost 3 bases at V and 5 bases at J; junction bases unmatched: 7.

This chain joins TRBV5-4 and TRBJ2-1; TRBD1 aligns across 9 bases. Germline trimming cut 6 bases from V and 9 bases from J; bases unmatched to any gene: 4. In germline, CDR1 is SGHNT, CDR2 YYREEE (reference sequence). This CDR3 contains 12 residues. CDR3 protein: CASMTGGGEQFF. CDR3 bases: TGTGCCAGCATGACAGGGGGAGGTGAGCAGTTCTTC.

The chain combines TRBV30 with TRBJ1-6, with 9 bases that match TRBD1. This CDR3 region has 16 residues. V lost 0 bases and J lost 7; bases outside the gene matches: 7. Germline CDR1 GTSNPN, CDR2 SVGIG (reference sequence). The CDR3 DNA reads TGTGCCTGGAGTGTAGGGGACAGGGTAATGAATTCACCCCTCCACTTT. It yields the protein CAWSVGDRVMNSPLHF.

The genes are TRBV18 and TRBJ1-2, with TRBD1 matching over 11 bases. CDR1 KGHSH and CDR2 LQKENI come from the germline V gene. The V segment lost 6 bases and the J segment 5 bases; nucleotides outside the gene matches: 11. The CDR3 sequence is 16 residues long. The CDR3 coding sequence is TGTGCCAGCTCCAGGTCCGGGACAGGGGGAGTGTATGGCTACACCTTC. Its translation: CASSRSGTGGVYGYTF.

On this clone: Mismatch with germline at one junction end may stem from a read error. The rearrangement joins TRBV5-3 to TRBJ1-6, with D unclear. TRBV5-3 is an ORF, and what it does is uncertain. The CDR3 covers 15 residues. CDR3 bases: TGCGCCAGCAGCCCGAATCCCGGGGTGAATTCACCCCTCCACTTT. As protein: CASSPNPGVNSPLHF.

Only a few counts were recorded for this clone. The chain joins TRBV5-1 to TRBJ2-1; tentatively, D is TRBD2 (6 bases). CDR1 and CDR2 from the germline V gene are SGHRS and YFSETQ. The CDR3 is made up of 14 amino acids. V was clipped by 1 base and J by 5 bases, with 10 bases between them. The CDR3 coding sequence is TGCGCCAGCAGCTTGCCTAGCGTAAACAATGAGCAGTTCTTC. Translated: CASSLPSVNNEQFF.

With regard to this clone: The junction departs from germline at one end; a sequencing error may be responsible. This sequence joins TRBV25-1 and TRBJ1-2, with D unclear. Germline-derived CDR1 and CDR2 are MGHDK and SYGVNS. The CDR3 is made up of 11 amino acids. CDR3 protein: CASSEFLTLSF. The CDR3 nucleotides read TGTGCCAGCAGTGAATTCTTAACCCTCTCGTTC.

The rearrangement uses TRBV29-1 and TRBJ2-3, with TRBD1 identical over 9 bases. The V gene's germline CDR1 is SQVTM and CDR2 ANQGSEA. V shed 4 bases and J 7 bases; nucleotides not matched to a gene: 6. CDR3 length: 13 residues. Here the CDR3 DNA reads TGCAGCGTTGTGGGACAGGGACTCCATACGCAGTATTTT. Amino acid sequence: CSVVGQGLHTQYF.

The gene calls are TRBV7-6 and TRBJ1-2, with D possibly TRBD1 on 6 matching bases. The CDR3 totals 14 residues. Looked up from germline, CDR1 is SGHVS and CDR2 is FNYEAQ. Trimming shortened V by 5 bases and J by 4 bases, and 14 bases separated the two germline ends. The CDR3 bases are TGTGCCAGCAGCGCGGCTGGGGGCGGCTATGGCTACACCTTC. This gives the protein CASSAAGGGYGYTF.

This rearrangement joins TRBV30 to TRBJ2-4; unclear D gene. Trimming left V 1 base short and J 7 bases short, with 14 bases between. Germline CDR1 and CDR2: GTSNPN and SVGIG (reference sequence). CDR3 length: 14 amino acids. CDR3 sequence reads: CAWSEPLRSNIQYF. The CDR3 DNA reads as TGTGCCTGGAGTGAACCCCTTCGGTCGAACATTCAGTACTTC. Using reference TRBV30 and TRBJ2-4 for the parts outside the CDR3, the full variable domain is SQTIHQWPATLVQPVGSPLSLECTVEGTSNPNLYWYRQAAGRGLQLLFYSVGIGQISSEVPQNLSASRPQDRQFILSSKKLLLSDSGFYLCAWSEPLRSNIQYFGAGTRLSVL.

The chain uses TRBV7-9 and TRBJ1-3, with D possibly being TRBD1 (5 bases). Germline V gives CDR1 SEHNR, CDR2 FQNEAQ (reference sequence). The CDR3 extends over 16 amino acids. Trimming pared 0 bases from V and 0 bases from J, leaving 9 bases between. The CDR3 loop is CASSLAVGGSGNTIYF. DNA for the CDR3: TGTGCCAGCAGCTTAGCGGTCGGGGGCTCTGGAAACACCATATATTTT.

The J gene is TRBJ2-5, the V gene TRBV9, with 7 bases that match TRBD2. This CDR3 contains 15 residues. CDR1 SGDLS and CDR2 YYNGEE come from the germline V gene. V gave up 4 bases and J gave up 2 bases; unmatched junction bases: 8. The CDR3 nucleotides read TGTGCCAGCAGCCCTCGGGGGGTTGAGCAAGAGACCCAGTACTTC. This encodes CASSPRGVEQETQYF.

Comments on this clone: Other nucleotide sequences in the sample specify the same CDR3. This rearrangement joins TRBV7-2 to TRBJ2-5; 10 nucleotides match TRBD2. Germline V CDR1 and CDR2: SGHTA, FQGNSA. The CDR3 consists of 13 residues. V lost 3 bases, J lost 5 bases, and 0 bases stayed unmatched. The CDR3 protein is CASSFSGGETQYF. DNA of the CDR3: TGTGCCAGCAGCTTTAGCGGGGGGGAGACCCAGTACTTC.

This chain links TRBV9 with TRBJ2-5, with TRBD2 identical over 9 bases. The germline V gene has CDR1 SGDLS and CDR2 YYNGEE. The CDR3 length is 17 residues. With V trimmed by 1 base and J by 2 bases, 9 bases remained unmatched. CDR3 loop: CASSVSLAGARQETQYF. The CDR3 bases are TGTGCCAGCAGCGTATCACTAGCGGGTGCACGACAAGAGACCCAGTACTTC.

V gene TRBV7-9 combines with J gene TRBJ1-2, with 11 bases fitting TRBD1. This CDR3 has 14 residues. Germline V CDR1 and CDR2: SEHNR, FQNEAQ (reference sequence). The ends lost 3 bases at V and 6 bases at J; junction bases unmatched: 3. The CDR3: CASSFWTGGDGYTF. For the CDR3, the DNA is TGTGCCAGCAGCTTTTGGACAGGGGGCGATGGCTACACCTTC.

CDR3 region: CASSSTLPTEAFF. The CDR3 region has the DNA TGTGCCAGCAGTTCAACATTGCCCACTGAAGCTTTCTTT. The J gene is TRBJ1-1, the V gene TRBV2; no reliable D call. This CDR3 has 13 amino acids. Trimming took off 5 bases at V and 4 bases at J, with 11 bases between the two ends. Germline V gene lookup returns CDR1 SNHLY and CDR2 FYNNEI.

The DNA of the CDR3 is TGCGCCAGCAGCGACGGGGACCCGGGGCACGAGCAGTACTTC. Protein product: CASSDGDPGHEQYF. V gene TRBV5-1 combines with J gene TRBJ2-7, with D perhaps matching TRBD1 or TRBD2 (5 bases each). The V end lost 4 bases, the J end lost 5 bases, and 16 bases lay between the germline ends. The germline V gene encodes CDR1 SGHRS and CDR2 YFSETQ. This CDR3 is 14 amino acids long.

The chain recombines TRBV4-3 with TRBJ1-6; no reliable D call. CDR3 length equals 14 residues. Trimming took off 0 bases at V and 7 bases at J, with 7 bases between the two ends. Germline CDR1 reads LGHNA; CDR2 reads YSLEER. CDR3 DNA: TGCGCCAGCAGCCAAGATCAAAAGAATTCACCCCTCCACTTT. It encodes CASSQDQKNSPLHF.

The rearrangement links TRBV6-5 to TRBJ1-6; perhaps TRBD1 as D (6 bases). V gave up 6 bases and J gave up 4 bases, with 13 bases separating them. In germline, CDR1 is MNHEY, CDR2 SVGAGI. This CDR3 region has 15 residues. CDR3 bases: TGTGCCAGCAGGTCAGGGGAGGGGTATAATTCACCCCTCCACTTT. Translating gives CASRSGEGYNSPLHF.

The chain combines TRBV12-5 with TRBJ2-5; D is unclear. Germline V gene lookup returns CDR1 LGHNT and CDR2 FRNRAP. Trimming left V 1 base short and J 5 bases short, with 5 bases between. CDR3 size: 12 residues. Written as DNA, the CDR3 is TGTGCTAGTGGTTTGGGTTCTGAGACCCAGTACTTC. Encoded protein: CASGLGSETQYF.

The chain joins TRBV27 to TRBJ1-6, with 8 nucleotides matching TRBD1. Per germline, CDR1 MNHEY and CDR2 SMNVEV (reference sequence). The CDR3 has 17 amino acids. Trimming at V came to 3 bases and at J to 9 bases, leaving 13 bases not matched to a gene. The DNA of the CDR3 is TGTGCCAGCAGTTTCTCAGGTCCGGGACAGGAGGCTTCACCCCTCCACTTT. It encodes CASSFSGPGQEASPLHF.